Listed below are T cell receptor beta chains from one sample, sequenced in a study of cytomegalovirus exposure and HLA in healthy donors. Sequencing used immunoSEQ multiplex PCR; TCRdb keeps in-frame clones, though not all of them. The sample records around 140,000 clones, more than 75% being singletons. Sequenced material: PBMCs. These receptors originate from a female donor in good health and CMV-seronegative. The CDR3 runs from the conserved cysteine through the conserved F or W. Fields, in order: D gene, clone size, V gene, J gene, CDR3 DNA, CDR3 protein. D genes are given only for firm matches. The size of a clone is reported for some rows only, either as once, few or many, or as a class for expanded clones.

d_gene: TRBD2
abundance: NA
v_gene: TRBV30
j_gene: TRBJ2-2
CDR3nt: TGTGCCTGGAGACGACGCCAGCGGGGATCCGTCGGGGAGCTGTTTTTT
CDR3aa: CAWRRRQRGSVGELFF

d_gene: NA
abundance: NA
v_gene: TRBV6-5
j_gene: TRBJ2-7
CDR3nt: TGTGCCAGCAGCTCCGGGACTTCTCGCTCCTACGAGCAGTACTTC
CDR3aa: CASSSGTSRSYEQYF

d_gene: NA
abundance: NA
v_gene: TRBV6-1
j_gene: TRBJ1-2
CDR3nt: TGTGCCAGCAGTCAGTGGCAATCCTATGGCTACACCTTC
CDR3aa: CASSQWQSYGYTF

d_gene: TRBD2
abundance: once
v_gene: TRBV11-3
j_gene: TRBJ2-7
CDR3nt: TGTGCCAGCAGTCCTCTTAGCGGGTTTACCTACGAGCAGTACTTC
CDR3aa: CASSPLSGFTYEQYF

d_gene: TRBD2
abundance: NA
v_gene: TRBV4-1
j_gene: TRBJ2-3
CDR3nt: TGCGCCAGCAGCCAAGAGGGCGGGGGGTCCCCGACAGATACGCAGTATTTT
CDR3aa: CASSQEGGGSPTDTQYF

d_gene: NA
abundance: NA
v_gene: TRBV7-2
j_gene: TRBJ1-5
CDR3nt: TGTGCCAGCAGCCACGCGGGGGGGCTTCGCAATCAGCCCCAGCATTTT
CDR3aa: CASSHAGGLRNQPQHF

d_gene: NA
abundance: NA
v_gene: TRBV28
j_gene: TRBJ2-7
CDR3nt: TGTGCCAGCATTACCAGGGGTAGCTCCTACGAGCAGTACTTC
CDR3aa: CASITRGSSYEQYF

d_gene: NA
abundance: NA
v_gene: TRBV5-5
j_gene: TRBJ1-1
CDR3nt: TGTGCCAGCAGCTTGGACACCGTCACTGAAGCTTTCTTT
CDR3aa: CASSLDTVTEAFF

d_gene: NA
abundance: NA
v_gene: TRBV10-3
j_gene: TRBJ1-2
CDR3nt: TGTGCCATCAGTGAGTTGGGGGCCGCCTATGGCTACACCTTC
CDR3aa: CAISELGAAYGYTF

d_gene: TRBD2
abundance: NA
v_gene: TRBV28
j_gene: TRBJ2-3
CDR3nt: TGTGCCAGCAGTTCCGGGACTAGCATCACAGATACGCAGTATTTT
CDR3aa: CASSSGTSITDTQYF

d_gene: TRBD1
abundance: NA
v_gene: TRBV7-6
j_gene: TRBJ2-2
CDR3nt: TGTGCCAGCAGCTTGGGACAGAGGACCGGGGAGCTGTTTTTT
CDR3aa: CASSLGQRTGELFF

d_gene: TRBD1
abundance: NA
v_gene: TRBV5-4
j_gene: TRBJ1-1
CDR3nt: TGTGCCAGCAGCTCCGGGACAGGGGGGGACACTGAAGCTTTCTTT
CDR3aa: CASSSGTGGDTEAFF

d_gene: NA
abundance: once
v_gene: TRBV6-1
j_gene: TRBJ2-1
CDR3nt: TGTGCCAGCAGTGAACTCGGGTCTGCTCGCTCCTACAATGAGCAGTTCTTC
CDR3aa: CASSELGSARSYNEQFF

d_gene: NA
abundance: NA
v_gene: TRBV30
j_gene: TRBJ2-7
CDR3nt: TGTGCCTGGGGTGGCAGCTCCTACGAGCAGTACTTC
CDR3aa: CAWGGSSYEQYF

d_gene: NA
abundance: few
v_gene: TRBV13
j_gene: TRBJ2-6
CDR3nt: TGTGCCAGCAGCTGGAGGGGTTCTGGGGCCAACGTCCTGACTTTC
CDR3aa: CASSWRGSGANVLTF

d_gene: TRBD1
abundance: NA
v_gene: TRBV25-1
j_gene: TRBJ1-2
CDR3nt: TGTGCCAGCAGTGATTCAGGGGGCCACTATGGCTACACCTTC
CDR3aa: CASSDSGGHYGYTF

d_gene: NA
abundance: NA
v_gene: TRBV4-1
j_gene: TRBJ1-1
CDR3nt: TGCGCCAGCAGCCATTCGGGGAGGTTCCTCTGTGGAGCTTTCTTT
CDR3aa: CASSHSGRFLCGAFF

d_gene: NA
abundance: few
v_gene: TRBV7-9
j_gene: TRBJ1-1
CDR3nt: TGTGCCAGCAGCTTAATTGAGGTTGAAGCTTTCTTT
CDR3aa: CASSLIEVEAFF

d_gene: TRBD2
abundance: NA
v_gene: TRBV5-1
j_gene: TRBJ2-2
CDR3nt: TGCGCCAGCAGCTTGGGGATAGCGGGAGCCGGGGAGCTGTTTTTT
CDR3aa: CASSLGIAGAGELFF

d_gene: NA
abundance: NA
v_gene: TRBV4-2
j_gene: TRBJ1-1
CDR3nt: TGTGCCAGCAGCCAAGGCTTCGGGGGGGACCCTGAAGCTTTCTTT
CDR3aa: CASSQGFGGDPEAFF

d_gene: TRBD1
abundance: NA
v_gene: TRBV13
j_gene: TRBJ2-7
CDR3nt: TGTGCCAGCAGCTTCATCGACAGGGACTACGAGCAGTACTTC
CDR3aa: CASSFIDRDYEQYF

d_gene: TRBD1
abundance: few
v_gene: TRBV6-1
j_gene: TRBJ2-3
CDR3nt: TGTGCCAGCAGGGACAGGTATACAGATACGCAGTATTTT
CDR3aa: CASRDRYTDTQYF

d_gene: TRBD1
abundance: NA
v_gene: TRBV6-9
j_gene: TRBJ2-4
CDR3nt: TGTGCCAGCATTTGGCTGAATATAACGGGACAGGTTCCCACCGGGGACATTCAGTACTTC
CDR3aa: CASIWLNITGQVPTGDIQYF

d_gene: TRBD1
abundance: NA
v_gene: TRBV4-1
j_gene: TRBJ2-7
CDR3nt: TGCGCCAGCAGCCAAGGAGGGGGCTGGTACGAGCAGTACTTC
CDR3aa: CASSQGGGWYEQYF

d_gene: TRBD1
abundance: NA
v_gene: TRBV6-1
j_gene: TRBJ2-5
CDR3nt: TGTGCCAGCAGTGGACTGGGACAGACCCAAGAGACCCAGTACTTC
CDR3aa: CASSGLGQTQETQYF

d_gene: NA
abundance: NA
v_gene: TRBV5-1
j_gene: TRBJ1-2
CDR3nt: TGCGCCAGCAGCTTGGCCGGATTTGAGGGCTATGGCTACCCCTTC
CDR3aa: CASSLAGFEGYGYPF

d_gene: TRBD1
abundance: NA
v_gene: TRBV5-1
j_gene: TRBJ1-2
CDR3nt: TGCGCCAGCAGCTTGAGGGACAGAGACAATAACTATGGCTACACCTTC
CDR3aa: CASSLRDRDNNYGYTF

d_gene: TRBD1
abundance: NA
v_gene: TRBV11-1
j_gene: TRBJ1-1
CDR3nt: TGTGCCAGCAGCCCTGGACAGGGTTTGAACACTGAAGCTTTCTTT
CDR3aa: CASSPGQGLNTEAFF

d_gene: TRBD1
abundance: NA
v_gene: TRBV5-1
j_gene: TRBJ2-1
CDR3nt: TGCGCCAGCAGCTCTATACAGGGGAATGAGCAGTTCTTC
CDR3aa: CASSSIQGNEQFF

d_gene: TRBD2
abundance: NA
v_gene: TRBV28
j_gene: TRBJ2-1
CDR3nt: TGTGCCAGCAGCCTAACTAGCGTTAGTGAGCAGTTCTTC
CDR3aa: CASSLTSVSEQFF

d_gene: TRBD2
abundance: NA
v_gene: TRBV9
j_gene: TRBJ2-1
CDR3nt: TGTGCCAGCAGCGGGGGGACTAGCTACAATGAGCAGTTCTTC
CDR3aa: CASSGGTSYNEQFF

d_gene: NA
abundance: NA
v_gene: TRBV7-9
j_gene: TRBJ2-7
CDR3nt: TGTTCCAGCAGCTTCTCCATAGACGAGCAGTACTTC
CDR3aa: CSSSFSIDEQYF

d_gene: NA
abundance: NA
v_gene: TRBV7-9
j_gene: TRBJ1-1
CDR3nt: TGTGCCAGCAGCAACCGACAGATCTTGAACACTGAAGCTTTCTTT
CDR3aa: CASSNRQILNTEAFF

d_gene: NA
abundance: NA
v_gene: TRBV13
j_gene: TRBJ1-2
CDR3nt: TGTGCCAGCAGCTCCGTAGGGGTAGGAGGCTACACCTTC
CDR3aa: CASSSVGVGGYTF

d_gene: TRBD1
abundance: NA
v_gene: TRBV2
j_gene: TRBJ1-4
CDR3nt: TGTGCCAGCAGGTACAGGGGCGCGGCTAATGAAAAACTGTTTTTT
CDR3aa: CASRYRGAANEKLFF

d_gene: NA
abundance: NA
v_gene: TRBV11-2
j_gene: TRBJ2-2
CDR3nt: TGTGCCAGCAGCCGGTCCCACAAGGAGACCGGGGAGCTGTTTTTT
CDR3aa: CASSRSHKETGELFF

d_gene: NA
abundance: NA
v_gene: TRBV7-9
j_gene: TRBJ2-7
CDR3nt: TGTGCCAGCAGCCCCCTCCCCGTGTTAGCGGGACAGGGCGAGCAGTACTTC
CDR3aa: CASSPLPVLAGQGEQYF

d_gene: TRBD2
abundance: NA
v_gene: TRBV7-2
j_gene: TRBJ2-3
CDR3nt: TGTGCCAGCAGCTTATTAGTAGCGGGGGCCGGTAATACGCAGTATTTT
CDR3aa: CASSLLVAGAGNTQYF

d_gene: TRBD1
abundance: NA
v_gene: TRBV2
j_gene: TRBJ2-1
CDR3nt: TGTGCCAGCAGCGGGACAGCCTACAATGAGCAGTTCTTC
CDR3aa: CASSGTAYNEQFF

d_gene: TRBD1
abundance: NA
v_gene: TRBV19
j_gene: TRBJ2-5
CDR3nt: TGTGCCAGTGGTACCACCGGGACAGGGCAAGAGACCCAGTACTTC
CDR3aa: CASGTTGTGQETQYF

d_gene: NA
abundance: NA
v_gene: TRBV7-3
j_gene: TRBJ2-3
CDR3nt: TGTGCCAGCAGCTTACGGGGGTTAGGCACAGATACGCAGTATTTT
CDR3aa: CASSLRGLGTDTQYF

d_gene: TRBD2
abundance: NA
v_gene: TRBV2
j_gene: TRBJ2-5
CDR3nt: TGTGCCAGCAGTGAAGCGCCTGGGACTGGCGGGGGGGACCAGTACTTC
CDR3aa: CASSEAPGTGGGDQYF

d_gene: TRBD2
abundance: NA
v_gene: TRBV27
j_gene: TRBJ2-3
CDR3nt: TGTGCCAGCAGTTTAGGACTAGCGGGGGGGTGGGATACGCAGTATTTT
CDR3aa: CASSLGLAGGWDTQYF

d_gene: TRBD1
abundance: NA
v_gene: TRBV7-2
j_gene: TRBJ2-1
CDR3nt: TGTGCCAGCAGCCCGACCGTTGGAACAGGGGGCTACTACAATGAGCAGTTCTTC
CDR3aa: CASSPTVGTGGYYNEQFF

d_gene: NA
abundance: NA
v_gene: TRBV7-9
j_gene: TRBJ2-7
CDR3nt: TGTTCCAGCAGCTCTACGGACAGATCCTACGAGCAGTACTTC
CDR3aa: CSSSSTDRSYEQYF

d_gene: NA
abundance: NA
v_gene: TRBV6-1
j_gene: TRBJ1-2
CDR3nt: TGTGCCAGCAGTGCTCTCCCTTTACAGGGATTAACTAACTATGGCTACACCTTC
CDR3aa: CASSALPLQGLTNYGYTF

d_gene: NA
abundance: once
v_gene: TRBV7-8
j_gene: TRBJ2-3
CDR3nt: TGTGCCAGCAGCTTATTTTCAGGAGGGACGGATACGCAGTATTTT
CDR3aa: CASSLFSGGTDTQYF

d_gene: TRBD1
abundance: few
v_gene: TRBV28
j_gene: TRBJ1-2
CDR3nt: TGTGCCAGCAGGCTGACAGGGAGGTATGGCTACACCTTC
CDR3aa: CASRLTGRYGYTF

d_gene: TRBD2
abundance: NA
v_gene: TRBV7-9
j_gene: TRBJ2-1
CDR3nt: TGTGCCAGCAGCCGGGGGGGTTTACAGTTCTTC
CDR3aa: CASSRGGLQFF

d_gene: NA
abundance: few
v_gene: TRBV7-9
j_gene: TRBJ1-6
CDR3nt: TGTGCCAGCAGCCGTTCTCTACAGGGAATCAATTCACCCCTCCACTTT
CDR3aa: CASSRSLQGINSPLHF

d_gene: NA
abundance: NA
v_gene: TRBV7-2
j_gene: TRBJ1-2
CDR3nt: TGTGCCAGCAGCTTTAGGCTGGACTCCTATGGCTACACCTTC
CDR3aa: CASSFRLDSYGYTF

d_gene: NA
abundance: NA
v_gene: TRBV28
j_gene: TRBJ2-5
CDR3nt: TGTGCCAGCAGTTTACCCGGAGAGACCCAGTACTTC
CDR3aa: CASSLPGETQYF

d_gene: NA
abundance: NA
v_gene: TRBV19
j_gene: TRBJ1-1
CDR3nt: TGTGCCAGTAAGGAGTCAGCGGGCCTGGGGAACACTGAAGCTTTCTTT
CDR3aa: CASKESAGLGNTEAFF

d_gene: NA
abundance: NA
v_gene: TRBV7-8
j_gene: TRBJ1-2
CDR3nt: TGTGCCAGCAGCTCCCACGGCCGCGCGACAGATAGTTTCAGAGGCTACACCTTC
CDR3aa: CASSSHGRATDSFRGYTF